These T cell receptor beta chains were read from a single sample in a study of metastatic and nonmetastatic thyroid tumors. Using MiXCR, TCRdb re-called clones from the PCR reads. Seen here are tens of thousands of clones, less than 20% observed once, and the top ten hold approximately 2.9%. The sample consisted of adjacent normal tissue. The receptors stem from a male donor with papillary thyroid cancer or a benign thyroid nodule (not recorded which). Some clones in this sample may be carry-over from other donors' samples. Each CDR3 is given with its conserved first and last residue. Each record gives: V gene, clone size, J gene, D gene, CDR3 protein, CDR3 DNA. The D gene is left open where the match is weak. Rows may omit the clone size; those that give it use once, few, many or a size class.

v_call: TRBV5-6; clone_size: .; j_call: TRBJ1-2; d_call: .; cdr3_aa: CASSLRWATGRGYTF; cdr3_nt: TGTGCCAGCAGCTTGAGGTGGGCGACAGGCAGGGGCTACACCTTC
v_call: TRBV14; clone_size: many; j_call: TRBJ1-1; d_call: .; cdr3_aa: CASSQGAGRNTEAFF; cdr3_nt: TGTGCCAGCAGCCAAGGGGCCGGTCGGAACACTGAAGCTTTCTTT
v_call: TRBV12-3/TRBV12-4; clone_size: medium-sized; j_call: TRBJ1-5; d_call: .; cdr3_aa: CASSLGNQPQHF; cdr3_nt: TGTGCCAGCAGTTTGGGCAATCAGCCCCAGCATTTT
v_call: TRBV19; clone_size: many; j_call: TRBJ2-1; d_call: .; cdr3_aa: CASSIGVRGAGEQFF; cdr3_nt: TGTGCCAGTAGTATAGGAGTTCGGGGGGCCGGTGAGCAGTTCTTC
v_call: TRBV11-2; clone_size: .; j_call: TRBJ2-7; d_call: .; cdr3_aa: CASSSNRVYGRYF; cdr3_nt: TGTGCCAGCAGTTCCAACAGGGTCTACGGGCGGTACTTC
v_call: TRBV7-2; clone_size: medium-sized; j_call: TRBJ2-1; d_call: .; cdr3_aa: CASSLVGPREQFF; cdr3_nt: TGTGCCAGCAGCTTAGTCGGGCCACGTGAGCAGTTCTTC
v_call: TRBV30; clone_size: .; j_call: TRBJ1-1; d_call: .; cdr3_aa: CAWRGKGWTEAFF; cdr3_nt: TGTGCCTGGAGGGGGAAGGGATGGACTGAAGCTTTCTTT
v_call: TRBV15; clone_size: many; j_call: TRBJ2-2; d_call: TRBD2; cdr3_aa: CATSRRSSGRFLPGELFF; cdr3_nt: TGTGCCACCAGCAGGAGGAGTAGCGGGAGGTTTTTACCCGGGGAGCTGTTTTTT
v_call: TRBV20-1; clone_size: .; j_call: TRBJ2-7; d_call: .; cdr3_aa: CSATRDTNEQYF; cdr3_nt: TGCAGTGCGACCCGGGACACCAACGAGCAGTACTTC
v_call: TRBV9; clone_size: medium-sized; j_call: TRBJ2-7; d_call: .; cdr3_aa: CASSGSSYEQYF; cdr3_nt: TGTGCCAGCTCCGGGAGCTCCTACGAGCAGTACTTC
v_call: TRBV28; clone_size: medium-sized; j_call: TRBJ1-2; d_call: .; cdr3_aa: CASSGGIKANYGYTF; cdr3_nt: TGTGCCAGCAGTGGCGGGATTAAAGCTAACTATGGCTACACCTTC
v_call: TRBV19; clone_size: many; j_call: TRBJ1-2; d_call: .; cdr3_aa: CASSMFTYGYTF; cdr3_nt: TGTGCCAGTAGTATGTTTACGTATGGCTACACCTTC
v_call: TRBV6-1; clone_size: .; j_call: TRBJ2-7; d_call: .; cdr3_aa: CASSVEGYEQYF; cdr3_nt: TGTGCCAGCAGTGTTGAGGGGTACGAGCAGTACTTC
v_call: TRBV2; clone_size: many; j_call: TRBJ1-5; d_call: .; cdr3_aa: CASNPTGNQPQHF; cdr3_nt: TGTGCCAGCAACCCAACAGGTAATCAGCCCCAGCATTTT
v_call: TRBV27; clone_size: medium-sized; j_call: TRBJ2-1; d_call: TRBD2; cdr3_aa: CASRLGLASNNEQFF; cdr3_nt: TGTGCCAGCAGGTTAGGACTAGCCAGCAACAATGAGCAGTTCTTC
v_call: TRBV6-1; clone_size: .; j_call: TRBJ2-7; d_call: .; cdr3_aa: CASSLRGPSYEQYF; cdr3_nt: TGTGCCAGCAGTCTCCGGGGTCCCTCCTACGAGCAGTACTTC
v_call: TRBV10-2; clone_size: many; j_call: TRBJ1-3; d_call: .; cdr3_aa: CASTGGDTIYF; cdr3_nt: TGCGCCAGCACTGGGGGGGACACCATATATTTT
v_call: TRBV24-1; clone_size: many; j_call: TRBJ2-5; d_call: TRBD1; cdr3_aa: CATSDLKAGGLQETQYF; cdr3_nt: TGTGCCACCAGTGATTTGAAGGCAGGGGGCCTCCAAGAGACCCAGTACTTC
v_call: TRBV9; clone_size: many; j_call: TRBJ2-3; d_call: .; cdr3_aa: CASSVGYNTPSQERRTDTQYF; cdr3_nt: TGTGCCAGCAGCGTAGGTTACAATACACCTTCACAGGAACGACGCACAGATACGCAGTATTTT
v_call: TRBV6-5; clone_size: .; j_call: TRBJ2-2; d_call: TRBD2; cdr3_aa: CASSYRGVRGTVGELFF; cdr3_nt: TGTGCCAGCAGTTACCGCGGGGTGCGGGGGACGGTCGGGGAGCTGTTTTTT
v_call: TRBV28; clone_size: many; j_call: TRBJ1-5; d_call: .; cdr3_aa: CASSLLVDHLRGENQPQHF; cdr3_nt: TGTGCCAGCAGTTTATTGGTCGATCATCTCAGGGGAGAGAATCAGCCCCAGCATTTT
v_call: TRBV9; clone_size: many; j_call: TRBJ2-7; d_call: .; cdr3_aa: CASSPRTSYEQYF; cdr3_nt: TGTGCCAGCAGCCCCCGCACCTCCTACGAGCAGTACTTC
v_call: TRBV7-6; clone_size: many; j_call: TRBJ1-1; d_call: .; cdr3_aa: CASSLEVGENTEAFF; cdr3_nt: TGTGCCAGCAGCTTAGAGGTGGGGGAGAACACTGAAGCTTTCTTT